The following is a TCR beta chain sequence with its context. TCRdb's copy holds only in-frame clones and misses some; the assay was immunoSEQ multiplex PCR. The sample carries a few hundred thousand clones, 93% recorded once. These data come from a study of brain T cells in children with intractable seizures. Time point specified: blood from clinic visit 5 months post-surgery; TSC patient then seizure free. This CDR3 has 15 amino acids. V gave up 3 bases and J gave up 2 bases; unmatched junction bases: 4. Sequenced material: peripheral blood, taken roughly 5 months after surgery. The J gene is TRBJ2-3, the V gene TRBV23-1; 8 bases are shared with TRBD2. TRBV23-1 is an ORF, with its function uncertain. This receptor was identified in a boy younger than two with tuberous sclerosis and intractable seizures. CDR3 sequence: CASSQLTSDTDTQYF. CDR3 DNA: TGCGCCAGCAGTCAGTTGACTAGCGACACAGATACGCAGTATTTT.